The entry below describes one TCR beta chain. This entry comes from a study of blood T cell repertoires in COVID-19. Study-wide context: COVID-19 samples collected from the United States, Italy and Spain covered acute and convalescent phases. Sample material is recorded as cDNA or gDNA derived from T cells, B-cell-depleted T cells, or PBMCs.

In the original workflow: Amplified reference gene primers provided the basis for estimating nucleated cell counts. This table comes from immunoSEQ multiplex PCR, and its TCRdb copy is limited to in-frame clones, with some not included. The V and J calls and clone size come from that table; D and trimming were worked out from the DNA. The sample records roughly 190,000 clones, about nine tenths being singletons. Germline V lookup: CDR1 SGHVS, CDR2 FNYEAQ. V lost 4 bases, J lost 7 bases, and 9 bases stayed unmatched. The CDR3 extends over 15 amino acids. The V and J genes are TRBV7-6 and TRBJ2-1; 8 nucleotides agree with TRBD2. Sequenced: peripheral blood. The sequence was collected from a man aged 25-40 years with acute or convalescent COVID-19. The CDR3 is CASSSLAGQWNEQFF. The CDR3 DNA is TGTGCCAGCAGCTCCCTAGCGGGCCAATGGAATGAGCAGTTCTTC. The full variable domain, rest sourced from reference TRBV7-6 and TRBJ2-1, is GAGVSQSPRYKVTKRGQDVALRCDPISGHVSLYWYRQALGQGPEFLTYFNYEAQQDKSGLPNDRFSAERPEGSISTLTIQRTEQRDSAMYRCASSSLAGQWNEQFFGPGTRLTVL.